The 21 T cell receptor beta chains reported below all come from one sample, sequenced in a study of response to subunit inactivated influenza vaccine. TCRdb fed the RT-PCR reads into MiXCR, producing one record per CDR3 protein. The repertoire holds fewer than 800,000 distinct CDR3 sequences, with around a sixth as singletons. This sample comprised PBMCs from blood, obtained 11 to 12 days after vaccination. The receptors shown here come from a man aged 50 to 60 who received an inactivated influenza vaccine.

This clonotype was seen more than once but under ten times. The chain recombines TRBV28 with TRBJ2-3; D gene ambiguous. With 3 bases removed from V and 0 bases from J, the gap between germline ends came to 10 bases. CDR3 length equals 15 residues. Germline V gives CDR1 MDHEN, CDR2 SYDVKM. CDR3: CASSFRLSSTDTQYF. The CDR3 DNA follows: TGTGCCAGCAGTTTCCGACTGAGTAGCACAGATACGCAGTATTTT.

This clonotype was counted many times. The gene calls are TRBV9 and TRBJ2-1; no clear D gene. V was trimmed by 3 bases and J by 10 bases, leaving 14 bases between them. CDR3 length: 13 residues. The germline V gene has CDR1 SGDLS and CDR2 YYNGEE. The CDR3 DNA follows: TGTGCCAGCAGCGGAGGTCCCTCCGACGAGCAGTTCTTC. It is translated as CASSGGPSDEQFF.

This clonotype appeared a few times. The rearrangement links TRBV5-1 to TRBJ2-1; 8 bases match TRBD1. Unmatched junction bases numbered 4, after V lost 0 bases and J lost 5 bases. The CDR3 totals 15 residues. The germline V gene encodes CDR1 SGHRS and CDR2 YFSETQ. The CDR3 bases are TGCGCCAGCAGCTTGGGACAGGGGATGAACAATGAGCAGTTCTTC. Amino acids: CASSLGQGMNNEQFF.

The CDR3 protein is CASSQRLAASYEQYF. Here the CDR3 DNA reads TGTGCCAGCAGCCAGAGACTAGCGGCCTCCTACGAGCAGTACTTC. The rearrangement uses TRBV13 and TRBJ2-7, with TRBD2 matching over 9 bases. Trimming removed 5 bases from V and 0 bases from J; junction bases left unmatched: 5. Per germline, CDR1 PRHDT and CDR2 FYEKMQ (reference sequence). CDR3 length equals 15 residues.

V and J are TRBV28 and TRBJ2-3; 7 bases are shared with TRBD2. The V and J ends lost 5 bases and 4 bases, in that order; junction bases with no gene match: 9. The V gene's germline CDR1 is MDHEN and CDR2 SYDVKM. The CDR3 totals 15 residues. The CDR3 reads CASSPPRGRADTQYF. The CDR3 DNA reads TGTGCCAGCAGTCCCCCGCGGGGGAGGGCAGATACGCAGTATTTT.

A few counts support this clonotype. The chain links TRBV29-1 to TRBJ1-2; 8 bases are shared with TRBD1. The CDR3 runs 12 residues. The ends lost 5 bases at V and 3 bases at J; junction bases unmatched: 2. CDR1 SQVTM and CDR2 ANQGSEA come from the germline V gene. The CDR3: CSVPGQDYGYTF. The CDR3 coding sequence is TGCAGCGTTCCGGGACAGGACTATGGCTACACCTTC.

The V call is TRBV7-9, the J call TRBJ1-3; the D gene is possibly TRBD1 (5 bases). Trimming pared 2 bases from V and 7 bases from J, leaving 12 bases between. CDR1 SEHNR and CDR2 FQNEAQ come from the germline V gene (reference sequence). This CDR3 is built from 14 residues. The CDR3 nucleotides read TGTGCCAGCAGCTTACCCCAGGGTATTAACACCATATATTTT. Protein: CASSLPQGINTIYF.

In DNA form, the CDR3 reads TGTGCCAGCAGTTCCTCGCGGGGGGCCTACAATGAGCAGTTCTTC. Translated, it gives CASSSSRGAYNEQFF. The chain carries TRBV6-2 or TRBV6-3 and TRBJ2-1, with 8 bases that match TRBD2. Germline values: CDR1 MNHEY, CDR2 SVGEGT. This CDR3 region has 15 residues. The junction had 4 bases not matched to a gene; V was cut back by 4 bases and J by 2 bases.

There are a few counts of this clonotype. This chain uses TRBV24-1 with TRBJ2-7; D unresolved. CDR1 is KGHDR and CDR2 is SFDVKD in the germline V gene. V was clipped by 7 bases and J by 2 bases, with 11 bases between them. The CDR3 extends over 13 amino acids. CDR3 in amino acids: CATSDAGTYEQYF. The CDR3 region has the DNA TGTGCCACCAGCGACGCCGGTACCTACGAGCAGTACTTC.

This clonotype has a handful of counts. V usage is TRBV18 and J usage is TRBJ1-4; no definite D call. In germline, CDR1 is KGHSH, CDR2 LQKENI. The V end lost 3 bases, the J end lost 2 bases, and 13 bases lay between the germline ends. CDR3 size: 16 residues. CDR3 in DNA: TGTGCCAGCTCACCCGGGTTACCCCGGACTAATGAAAAACTGTTTTTT. Its translation: CASSPGLPRTNEKLFF.

In its sample, this clonotype was seen a few times. The chain links TRBV4-1 to TRBJ2-2, with a tentative D call TRBD1 (6 bases). The CDR3 spans 14 residues. Between the trimmed V and J ends, which lost 3 bases and 6 bases, there was a span of 11 bases. CDR1 is MGHRA and CDR2 is YSYEKL in the germline V gene. The CDR3 is CASSHDWGPGELFF. CDR3 nucleotides: TGCGCCAGCAGCCACGACTGGGGGCCCGGGGAGCTGTTTTTT.

This clonotype was found a few times. The chain links TRBV3-1 to TRBJ1-2; 7 bases match TRBD1. With 3 bases clipped from V and 2 bases from J, the junction kept 3 bases outside the gene matches. The CDR3 has 14 amino acids. CDR1 and CDR2 from the germline V gene are LGHDT and YNNKEL (reference sequence). CDR3 DNA: TGTGCCAGCAGCCAGCAGGGGGTGAACTATGGCTACACCTTC. It is translated as CASSQQGVNYGYTF.

The gene calls are TRBV28 and TRBJ1-2; D remains ambiguous. This CDR3 is built from 15 residues. The V gene's germline CDR1 is MDHEN and CDR2 SYDVKM. V shed 5 bases and J shed 4 bases, with 17 bases lying between them. Written as DNA, the CDR3 is TGTGCCAGCAGTCCTCACGCAGGTACCGGCTATGGCTACACCTTC. This gives the protein CASSPHAGTGYGYTF.

This clonotype appeared a few times. In nucleotides, the CDR3 is TGTGCCAGCAGTTTCAGGGCCAATAGCGAGCAGTACTTC. It encodes CASSFRANSEQYF. The chain joins TRBV28 to TRBJ2-7; tentatively, D is TRBD1 (5 bases). CDR1 and CDR2 (germline): MDHEN, SYDVKM. The CDR3 sequence is 13 residues long. V gave up 3 bases and J gave up 6 bases, with 12 bases separating them.

This clonotype has ten or more counts. V usage is TRBV12-3 or TRBV12-4 and J usage is TRBJ1-1; D ambiguous. CDR3 length: 15 amino acids. The V gene lost 6 bases and the J gene lost 0 bases, with 14 bases spanning the gap. CDR3 DNA: TGTGCCAGCAGACCCTCTGGGAGGCTGAACACTGAAGCTTTCTTT. Translating gives CASRPSGRLNTEAFF.

This clonotype was seen ten or more times. The chain uses TRBV7-9 and TRBJ1-5; no clear D gene. Trimming removed 6 bases at V and 0 bases at J, with 6 bases between. The germline CDR1 and CDR2 sequences are SEHNR and FQNEAQ (reference sequence). CDR3 length equals 13 residues. The DNA for the CDR3 is TGTGCCAGCAGTAGGCTTAGCAATCAGCCCCAGCATTTT. It codes for CASSRLSNQPQHF.

The chain has TRBV20-1 and TRBJ2-1; D may correspond to TRBD1 or TRBD2 (5 bases each). The ends were cut back, 5 bases at V and 5 bases at J, with 10 bases in the middle. The CDR3 sequence is 12 residues long. Germline assignment: CDR1 DFQATT and CDR2 SNEGSKA (reference sequence). The CDR3 bases are TGCAGTGCTGGGACGATAGACAATGAGCAGTTCTTC. Its protein product is CSAGTIDNEQFF.

The V gene is TRBV9, the J gene TRBJ2-1, with D hard to call. V lost 5 bases to trimming and J lost 3 bases, with 15 bases between them. The length of the CDR3 is 15 residues. Germline values: CDR1 SGDLS, CDR2 YYNGEE. For the CDR3, the DNA is TGTGCCAGCAGTTTCGGGCTAGGCCTCTACAATGAGCAGTTCTTC. Amino acids: CASSFGLGLYNEQFF.

The chain joins TRBV28 to TRBJ2-7, with TRBD2 matching 13 bases. This CDR3 has 15 amino acids. Germline V gives CDR1 MDHEN, CDR2 SYDVKM. J lost 5 bases, V lost 3 bases, and 4 bases had no gene match. CDR3 DNA: TGTGCCAGCAGTTTCTGGACTAGCGGGAGTAACGAGCAGTACTTC. Amino acids: CASSFWTSGSNEQYF.

J is TRBJ2-7 and V is TRBV7-9; D possibly corresponds to TRBD1 (6 bases). The CDR3 totals 13 residues. Trimming removed 5 bases from V and 5 bases from J, with 13 bases in between. Germline lookup yields CDR1 SEHNR and CDR2 FQNEAQ (reference sequence). In DNA form, the CDR3 reads TGTGCCAGCAGCCATAACGCAGGGGACGAGCAGTACTTC. Protein product: CASSHNAGDEQYF.

This clonotype occurred a few times. This chain uses TRBV11-1 with TRBJ2-7, with 7 bases matching TRBD2. Trimming cost V 1 base and J 3 bases; bases outside gene matches: 18. The CDR3 runs 19 residues. Germline V gene lookup returns CDR1 SGHAT and CDR2 FQDESV (reference sequence). The CDR3 is CASSLVEPSPAGANYEQYF. In DNA form, the CDR3 reads TGTGCCAGCAGCTTAGTGGAGCCCTCCCCGGCGGGAGCAAACTACGAGCAGTACTTC.